Included here is one TCR beta chain sequence, with context. Its target is unknown. This sample was included in a study of T cell repertoires in cytomegalovirus infection. Findings of the study overall: Cumulative public TCR beta family frequency identified CMV carriers with the relevant HLA.

Via MiXCR, TCRdb re-called the reads, giving one row per CDR3 protein. The data hold hundreds of thousands of distinct CDR3 sequences, with roughly 24% observed a single time. Germline lookup yields CDR1 DFQATT and CDR2 SNEGSKA (reference sequence). V was clipped by 6 bases and J by 1 base, with 12 bases between them. This CDR3 comprises 13 residues. V gene TRBV20-1 combines with J gene TRBJ1-1; D might be TRBD1 (5 bases). The receptor was derived from a human donor in good health (CMV status not recorded). Some clones in this sample may be carry-over from other donors' samples. The sample consisted of CD8+ T cells from PBMCs. CDR3 nucleotide sequence: TGCAGTGCCCCGGGGGGACCGAACACTGAAGCTTTCTTT. Its protein is CSAPGGPNTEAFF.